This is a list of T cell receptor beta chains from one sample in a study of CD8 T cells in ankylosing spondylitis. TCRdb itself ran the 5' RACE reads through MiXCR, one entry per CDR3 protein. Among around 250,000 distinct CDR3 sequences, about 10% were seen once, and the ten largest hold roughly 6.8%. The sequenced sample consisted of blood, either unsorted or a sorted T cell fraction (not recorded which). The source is a male donor with ankylosing spondylitis or in good health (not recorded which). CDR3s include the opening cysteine and the closing phenylalanine or tryptophan. The D gene is left open where the match is weak. Expanded clones are given a class, and other clones once, few, many or no size at all.

V gene,J gene,clone size,D gene,CDR3 protein,CDR3 DNA
TRBV12-3/TRBV12-4,TRBJ2-1,many,-,CASSPTGAGVKFYNEQFF,TGTGCCAGCAGTCCCACAGGGGCGGGAGTGAAGTTTTACAATGAGCAGTTCTTC
TRBV13,TRBJ2-1,many,-,CASSRRAVGEQFF,TGTGCCAGCAGCCGTCGGGCGGTGGGTGAGCAGTTCTTC
TRBV12-3/TRBV12-4,TRBJ2-3,many,-,CASSTTGKVTDTQYF,TGTGCCAGCAGTACTACAGGGAAAGTGACAGATACGCAGTATTTT
TRBV5-6,TRBJ2-7,many,-,CASSFRGSHEQYF,TGTGCCAGCAGCTTTCGTGGCTCCCACGAGCAGTACTTC
TRBV20-1,TRBJ1-1,few,-,CSARSAGSTEAFF,TGCAGTGCTAGATCCGCGGGGAGCACTGAAGCTTTCTTT
TRBV29-1,TRBJ2-1,many,TRBD1,CSAGRRDRYNEQFF,TGCAGCGCCGGTCGGCGGGACAGGTACAATGAGCAGTTCTTC
TRBV5-1,TRBJ2-1,many,-,CASRQLQGFRYNEQFF,TGCGCCAGCAGACAACTACAGGGATTTCGCTACAATGAGCAGTTCTTC
TRBV20-1,TRBJ1-5,-,-,CSAAGVSNQPQHF,TGCAGTGCCGCGGGGGTTAGCAATCAGCCCCAGCATTTT
TRBV27,TRBJ2-1,-,TRBD2,CASSLGTTASAEQFF,TGTGCCAGCAGTTTAGGGACTACAGCGTCGGCCGAGCAGTTCTTC
TRBV20-1,TRBJ2-1,many,TRBD2,CSALRSLTSGRIGQFF,TGCAGTGCCCTACGTTCTTTGACTAGCGGGAGAATTGGGCAGTTCTTC
TRBV29-1,TRBJ2-7,many,TRBD1,CSVQGQGIEQYF,TGCAGCGTTCAAGGACAGGGGATAGAGCAGTACTTC
TRBV7-8,TRBJ2-7,many,-,CASSLRGGTLRREQYF,TGTGCCAGCAGCCTAAGGGGGGGGACTTTGCGGCGGGAGCAGTACTTC
TRBV12-3/TRBV12-4,TRBJ1-5,many,-,CASSLGQEYSNQPQHF,TGTGCCAGCAGTTTAGGGCAGGAATATAGCAATCAGCCCCAGCATTTT
TRBV7-2,TRBJ1-5,-,TRBD1,CASSRAGGWQPQHF,TGTGCCAGCAGCCGGGCAGGGGGCTGGCAGCCCCAGCATTTT
TRBV11-1,TRBJ2-7,-,TRBD2,CASSLDEFGSGSVPYEQYF,TGTGCCAGCAGCTTAGATGAGTTTGGTAGCGGGAGTGTGCCCTACGAGCAGTACTTC
TRBV12-3/TRBV12-4,TRBJ1-1,many,-,CASSWTANTEAFF,TGTGCCAGCAGCTGGACAGCGAACACTGAAGCTTTCTTT
TRBV3-1,TRBJ2-5,many,-,CASSQEVAEETQYF,TGTGCCAGCAGCCAAGAGGTAGCAGAAGAGACCCAGTACTTC
TRBV7-7,TRBJ1-1,few,-,CASSDFPEAFF,TGTGCCAGCAGCGATTTTCCTGAAGCTTTCTTT
TRBV5-1,TRBJ1-4,-,TRBD1,CASSQGQGALGEKLFF,TGCGCCAGCAGCCAGGGACAGGGGGCACTCGGAGAAAAACTGTTTTTT
TRBV12-3/TRBV12-4,TRBJ2-6,-,-,CASRRTSSGANVLTF,TGTGCCAGCAGACGGACATCTTCTGGGGCCAACGTCCTGACTTTC
TRBV5-6,TRBJ2-1,many,-,CASSLGTRYNEQFF,TGTGCCAGCAGCCTAGGAACACGGTACAATGAGCAGTTCTTC
TRBV20-1,TRBJ1-2,many,TRBD1,CSAPKQGNDYGYTF,TGCAGTGCACCAAAACAGGGGAACGACTATGGCTACACCTTC
TRBV20-1,TRBJ2-7,many,-,CSAKGVTLEQYF,TGCAGTGCTAAGGGGGTGACTCTCGAGCAGTACTTC
TRBV12-2,TRBJ2-7,-,-,CASRSPFDTAYEQYF,TGTGCAAGTCGCTCCCCCTTTGACACGGCATACGAGCAGTACTTC
TRBV5-1,TRBJ1-2,many,-,CASSLDDYGYTF,TGCGCCAGCAGCTTGGATGACTATGGCTACACCTTC
TRBV5-1,TRBJ2-5,many,-,CASSPEGTPGETQYF,TGCGCCAGCAGCCCCGAAGGGACCCCAGGAGAGACCCAGTACTTC
TRBV10-3,TRBJ2-3,many,TRBD2,CATYPSGGSDTQYF,TGTGCCACCTATCCTAGCGGGGGATCAGATACGCAGTATTTT
TRBV20-1,TRBJ1-1,many,TRBD1,CSAMTGETEAFF,TGCAGTGCTATGACAGGGGAGACTGAAGCTTTCTTT
TRBV6-5,TRBJ2-5,many,-,CASSYSRGVETQYF,TGTGCCAGCAGTTACTCGAGGGGGGTAGAGACCCAGTACTTC
TRBV4-1,TRBJ2-7,few,TRBD1,CASSQPGQGSYEQYF,TGCGCCAGCAGCCAACCGGGACAGGGGAGTTACGAGCAGTACTTC
TRBV29-1,TRBJ1-1,-,TRBD1,CSVEGRQGVRVAFF,TGCAGCGTTGAAGGCCGACAGGGGGTCAGGGTGGCTTTCTTT
TRBV5-1,TRBJ2-5,many,-,CASSLGSQETQYF,TGCGCCAGCAGCTTAGGTTCCCAAGAGACCCAGTACTTC
TRBV12-5,TRBJ2-2,many,-,CASGLNSIRELFF,TGTGCTAGTGGTTTGAATTCTATCCGGGAGCTGTTTTTT
TRBV14,TRBJ2-7,-,-,CASSQGIYEQYF,TGTGCCAGCAGCCAAGGTATCTACGAGCAGTACTTC
TRBV15,TRBJ2-7,many,-,CATSRESTDSSYEQYF,TGTGCCACCAGCAGAGAATCTACGGACAGTTCCTACGAGCAGTACTTC
TRBV12-3/TRBV12-4,TRBJ1-3,many,-,CASSLPIGPIYF,TGTGCCAGCAGCCTACCTATCGGCCCCATATATTTT
TRBV20-1,TRBJ1-2,many,-,CSGWAGSGYGYTF,TGCAGTGGCTGGGCGGGCAGTGGCTATGGCTACACCTTC
TRBV5-1,TRBJ1-1,many,-,CASSLGWDGRTEAFF,TGCGCCAGCAGCTTGGGTTGGGACGGTCGCACTGAAGCTTTCTTT
TRBV29-1,TRBJ1-1,many,TRBD1,CSVRGQMNTEAFF,TGCAGCGTCAGGGGACAGATGAACACTGAAGCTTTCTTT
TRBV20-1,TRBJ2-5,many,-,CSVPQDQETQYF,TGCAGTGTTCCGCAGGACCAAGAGACCCAGTACTTC
TRBV12-3/TRBV12-4,TRBJ1-2,many,-,CASSLRDASYGYTF,TGTGCCAGCAGTTTGAGGGACGCGAGCTATGGCTACACCTTC
TRBV28,TRBJ2-5,many,TRBD1,CASRTGVETQYF,TGTGCCAGCAGAACAGGGGTCGAGACCCAGTACTTC
TRBV29-1,TRBJ2-6,many,TRBD2,CSVSYSGGSGANVLTF,TGCAGCGTTTCATATAGCGGGGGCTCTGGGGCCAACGTCCTGACTTTC
TRBV5-8,TRBJ2-4,many,TRBD1,CASSLQGARENIQYF,TGTGCCAGCAGCCTACAGGGGGCGCGGGAAAACATTCAGTACTTC
TRBV5-1,TRBJ1-1,many,-,CASSFATGTEAFF,TGCGCCAGCAGCTTCGCTACTGGCACTGAAGCTTTCTTT
TRBV7-2,TRBJ1-1,few,-,CASSSQTGTEAFF,TGTGCCAGCAGCTCCCAAACAGGAACTGAAGCTTTCTTT
TRBV5-5,TRBJ2-2,many,-,CASSLWISDTGELFF,TGTGCCAGCAGCTTGTGGATTAGTGACACCGGGGAGCTGTTTTTT
TRBV7-6,TRBJ1-3,many,-,CASSRGGGRTSGNTIYF,TGTGCCAGCAGCCGTGGTGGGGGCCGAACCTCTGGAAACACCATATATTTT
TRBV25-1,TRBJ2-1,few,TRBD2,CASSESPLAGGINEQFF,TGTGCCAGCAGTGAATCCCCCCTAGCGGGGGGGATTAATGAGCAGTTCTTC
TRBV7-9,TRBJ2-5,-,TRBD2,CATPSGRPGEGIQYF,TGTGCCACCCCATCCGGACGGCCGGGGGAGGGGATCCAGTACTTC
TRBV4-1,TRBJ1-4,many,-,CASSQRVRFGEKLFF,TGCGCCAGCAGCCAAAGGGTCCGATTTGGTGAAAAACTGTTTTTT
TRBV5-1,TRBJ1-1,-,TRBD1,CASSLATGFNTEAFF,TGCGCCAGCAGCTTGGCGACAGGGTTCAACACTGAAGCTTTCTTT
TRBV20-1,TRBJ2-7,many,-,CSARPGNRVYEQYF,TGCAGTGCTCGCCCCGGGAACAGGGTCTACGAGCAGTACTTC
TRBV6-1,TRBJ2-7,many,-,CASSQQSPGGGPYEQYF,TGTGCCAGCAGTCAACAGTCTCCAGGGGGGGGCCCCTACGAGCAGTACTTC
TRBV4-1,TRBJ2-1,few,TRBD1,CASSQDEGQGVDEQFF,TGCGCCAGCAGCCAAGATGAGGGACAGGGCGTCGATGAGCAGTTCTTC
TRBV5-6,TRBJ2-1,many,-,CASSPDPGVSYNEQFF,TGTGCCAGCAGCCCAGACCCTGGAGTCTCCTACAATGAGCAGTTCTTC
TRBV29-1,TRBJ2-2,many,-,CSVGGAPGELFF,TGCAGCGTTGGGGGGGCTCCCGGGGAGCTGTTTTTT